The 13 T cell receptor beta chains presented below share a single source sample, sequenced in a study of blood T cell repertoires in COVID-19. The repertoire was sequenced with immunoSEQ multiplex PCR; TCRdb's copy has only in-frame clones and lacks some. The table shows 250,000 to 350,000 clones, with roughly 88% occurring only once. The sample consisted of peripheral blood. All receptors come from a woman in her 50s with acute or convalescent COVID-19.

The rearrangement uses TRBV10-3 and TRBJ2-7; D is perhaps TRBD1 (6 bases). The CDR3 length is 14 residues. Germline V CDR1 and CDR2: ENHRY, SYGVKD. The V gene lost 6 bases and the J gene lost 0 bases, with 12 bases spanning the gap. The CDR3 nucleotides read TGTGCCATCAGACCCAGGGGCAGCTCCTACGAGCAGTACTTC. Translating it yields CAIRPRGSSYEQYF.

There are a few counts of this clone. This chain links TRBV7-8 with TRBJ1-2; no definite D call. Trimming removed 3 bases from V and 8 bases from J, with 13 bases in between. CDR1 and CDR2 (germline): SGHVS, FQNEAQ. CDR3 length equals 13 residues. The CDR3 DNA follows: TGTGCCAGCAGCTTTCGAGGCCTCGGAGGCTACACCTTC. As protein: CASSFRGLGGYTF.

The chain is built from TRBV9 and TRBJ2-2; possible D gene TRBD1, 5 bases. Trimming took off 0 bases at V and 8 bases at J, with 14 bases between the two ends. Germline assignment: CDR1 SGDLS and CDR2 YYNGEE. The CDR3 length is 15 residues. CDR3 sequence reads: CASSVDARSGGELFF. The CDR3 DNA follows: TGTGCCAGCAGCGTAGATGCTAGGTCAGGGGGGGAGCTGTTTTTT.

DNA of the CDR3: TGCGCCAGCAGCCCTGCTTCTCGGACAGGGGGACGCTACGAGCAGTACTTC. It is translated as CASSPASRTGGRYEQYF. The gene calls are TRBV5-1 and TRBJ2-7; 10 bases map to TRBD1. This CDR3 has 17 amino acids. Germline V gene sequence: CDR1 SGHRS, CDR2 YFSETQ. Losses at the gene ends were 4 bases for V and 3 bases for J; bases not matched to a gene: 13.

DNA for the CDR3: TGTGCCAGCAGCGCACAGGTTACGAATGAAAAACTGTTTTTT. Translated: CASSAQVTNEKLFF. This chain uses TRBV9 with TRBJ1-4; perhaps TRBD1 as D (5 bases). Trimming removed 3 bases from V and 5 bases from J, with 11 bases in between. The germline CDR1 and CDR2 sequences are SGDLS and YYNGEE. The CDR3 consists of 14 residues.

The rearrangement uses TRBV6-6 and TRBJ2-3, with TRBD2 matching over 9 bases. The CDR3 covers 15 residues. With 4 bases clipped from V and 3 bases from J, the junction kept 5 bases outside the gene matches. Germline-derived CDR1 and CDR2 are MNHNY and SVGAGI (reference sequence). In DNA form, the CDR3 reads TGTGCCAGCAGTTCCAGACTAGCGGCGACAGATACGCAGTATTTT. It specifies CASSSRLAATDTQYF.

The rearrangement links TRBV4-2 to TRBJ2-7; TRBD2 agrees at 11 bases. The length of the CDR3 is 15 residues. With V trimmed by 0 bases and J by 3 bases, 1 base remained unmatched. Germline V gene data show CDR1 as LGHNA and CDR2 as YNFKEQ. CDR3 sequence: CASSQELAGVYEQYF. As DNA, the CDR3 is TGTGCCAGCAGCCAAGAACTAGCGGGAGTCTACGAGCAGTACTTC.

V gene TRBV5-1 combines with J gene TRBJ2-1, with 8 bases fitting TRBD2. The trim removed 0 bases at V and 7 bases at J, leaving 9 bases unmatched. CDR3 length: 16 residues. In germline, CDR1 is SGHRS, CDR2 YFSETQ. CDR3 DNA sequence: TGCGCCAGCAGCTTGGCCGTAGCGGGAATGTATAATGAGCAGTTCTTC. Residues: CASSLAVAGMYNEQFF.

The DNA for the CDR3 is TGTGCCAGCTCACCACCAAACAGGGGTGGCGGCGGGGAGCTGTTTTTT. It translates to CASSPPNRGGGGELFF. The rearrangement uses TRBV18 and TRBJ2-2, with 7 bases fitting TRBD1. With V trimmed by 0 bases and J by 7 bases, 8 bases remained unmatched. The CDR3 covers 16 residues. CDR1 KGHSH and CDR2 LQKENI come from the germline V gene.

This clone was counted once. This chain's CDR3 is CASSYGQGAYNEQFF. The CDR3 DNA reads as TGCGCCAGCAGTTATGGACAGGGGGCCTACAATGAGCAGTTCTTC. The genes are TRBV5-1 and TRBJ2-1; 10 nucleotides align to TRBD1. CDR1 is SGHRS and CDR2 is YFSETQ in the germline V gene. With 5 bases clipped from V and 2 bases from J, the junction kept 4 bases outside the gene matches. This CDR3 has 15 amino acids.

The J gene is TRBJ1-1, the V gene TRBV7-8; 8 nucleotides agree with TRBD1. Germline V CDR1 and CDR2: SGHVS, FQNEAQ. This CDR3 spans 16 amino acids. J was trimmed by 10 bases and V by 3 bases; bases with no gene match: 16. The CDR3 loop is CASSFSTGQGTVGAFF. CDR3 bases: TGTGCCAGCAGCTTCAGCACTGGACAGGGTACCGTAGGAGCTTTCTTT.

Concerning this clone: Other DNA sequences from this sample encode an identical CDR3 as well. V and J are TRBV7-9 and TRBJ1-1; D possibly corresponds to TRBD1 (6 bases). The CDR3 contains 14 residues. Germline values: CDR1 SEHNR, CDR2 FQNEAQ (reference sequence). V lost 3 bases, J lost 1 base, and 9 bases lay in between. In nucleotides, the CDR3 is TGTGCCAGCAGCTTGCAGGGGACGAACACTGAAGCTTTCTTT. Translated: CASSLQGTNTEAFF.

CDR3: CATSDLPAGDNEQFF. CDR3 in DNA: TGTGCCACCAGTGATTTGCCCGCGGGAGACAATGAGCAGTTCTTC. The chain carries TRBV24-1 and TRBJ2-1; 7 bases agree with TRBD2. The CDR3 has 15 residues. With 0 bases clipped from V and 5 bases from J, the junction kept 3 bases outside the gene matches. Germline-derived CDR1 and CDR2 are KGHDR and SFDVKD.